This paragraph reports one T cell receptor (beta chain). The CDR3 totals 15 residues. CDR1 is SEHNR and CDR2 is FQNEAQ in the germline V gene (reference sequence). Trimming cost V 6 bases and J 4 bases, with 16 bases left between them. TCRdb used MiXCR to reprocess the 5' RACE reads, holding one entry per CDR3 protein. This table has several thousand distinct CDR3 sequences, about a sixth appearing once. The chain employs TRBV7-9 and TRBJ2-1; D remains unclear. Sequenced input: memory CD4+ T cells sorted from blood. Subset specified: memory CD4+ T cells, CD4+CD45RO+CD25-. The TCR originated in a female donor with breast cancer. The CDR3 reads CASSRRLRGYNEQFF. CDR3 coding DNA: TGTGCCAGCAGTCGTCGACTTAGAGGATACAATGAGCAGTTCTTC.